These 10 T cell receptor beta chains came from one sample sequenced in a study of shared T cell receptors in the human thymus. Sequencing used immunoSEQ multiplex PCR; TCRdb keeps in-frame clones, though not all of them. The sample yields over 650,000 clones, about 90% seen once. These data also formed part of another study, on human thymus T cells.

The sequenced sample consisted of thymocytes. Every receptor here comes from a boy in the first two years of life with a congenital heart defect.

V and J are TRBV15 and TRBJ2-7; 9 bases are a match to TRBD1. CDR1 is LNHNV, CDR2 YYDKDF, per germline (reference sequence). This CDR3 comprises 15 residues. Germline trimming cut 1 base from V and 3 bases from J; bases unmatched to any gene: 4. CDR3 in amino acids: CATSRGRDRDYEQYF. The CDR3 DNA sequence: TGTGCCACCAGCAGAGGACGGGACAGGGACTACGAGCAGTACTTC.

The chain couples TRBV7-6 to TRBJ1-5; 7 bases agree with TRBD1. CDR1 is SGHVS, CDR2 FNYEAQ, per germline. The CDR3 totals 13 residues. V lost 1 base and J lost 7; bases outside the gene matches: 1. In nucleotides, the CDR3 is TGTGCCAGCAGCTTAGGGGGACAGCAGCCCCAGCATTTT. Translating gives CASSLGGQQPQHF.

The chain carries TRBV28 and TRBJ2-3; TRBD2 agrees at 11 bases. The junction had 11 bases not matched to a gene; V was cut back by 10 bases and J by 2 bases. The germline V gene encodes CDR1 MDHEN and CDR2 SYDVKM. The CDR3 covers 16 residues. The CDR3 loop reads CAIATSGLADTDTQYF. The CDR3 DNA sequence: TGTGCCATTGCGACGTCGGGACTAGCGGACACAGATACGCAGTATTTT.

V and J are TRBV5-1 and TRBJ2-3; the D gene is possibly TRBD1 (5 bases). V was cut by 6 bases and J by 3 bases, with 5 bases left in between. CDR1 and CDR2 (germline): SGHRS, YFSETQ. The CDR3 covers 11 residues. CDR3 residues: CASKGTDTQYF. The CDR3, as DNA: TGCGCCAGCAAGGGGACAGATACGCAGTATTTT.

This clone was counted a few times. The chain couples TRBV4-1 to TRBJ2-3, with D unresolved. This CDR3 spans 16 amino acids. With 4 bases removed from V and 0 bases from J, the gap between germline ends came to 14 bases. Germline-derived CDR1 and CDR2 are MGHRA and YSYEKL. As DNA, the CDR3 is TGCGCCAGCAGCCTTTCGTCGGCGGAAAGCACAGATACGCAGTATTTT. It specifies CASSLSSAESTDTQYF.

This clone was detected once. DNA of the CDR3: TGTGCCAGCAGTCTCGACAGGGAGGACACTGAAGCTTTCTTT. Its protein product is CASSLDREDTEAFF. V usage is TRBV7-9 and J usage is TRBJ1-1; 7 bases fit TRBD1. Germline CDR1 reads SEHNR; CDR2 reads FQNEAQ (reference sequence). With V trimmed by 6 bases and J by 3 bases, 7 bases remained unmatched. CDR3 length equals 14 residues.

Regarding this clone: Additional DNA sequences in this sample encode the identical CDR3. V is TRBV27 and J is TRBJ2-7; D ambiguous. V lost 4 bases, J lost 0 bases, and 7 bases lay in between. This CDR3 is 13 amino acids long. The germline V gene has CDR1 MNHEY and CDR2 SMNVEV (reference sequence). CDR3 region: CASSSRSSYEQYF. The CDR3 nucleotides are TGTGCCAGCAGTTCGCGGAGCTCCTACGAGCAGTACTTC.

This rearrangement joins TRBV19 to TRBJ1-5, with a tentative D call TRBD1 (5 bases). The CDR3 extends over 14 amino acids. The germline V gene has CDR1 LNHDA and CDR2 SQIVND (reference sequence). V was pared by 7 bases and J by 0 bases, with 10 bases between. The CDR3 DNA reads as TGTGCCAGTACCGGGGGGGGTAGCAATCAGCCCCAGCATTTT. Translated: CASTGGGSNQPQHF.

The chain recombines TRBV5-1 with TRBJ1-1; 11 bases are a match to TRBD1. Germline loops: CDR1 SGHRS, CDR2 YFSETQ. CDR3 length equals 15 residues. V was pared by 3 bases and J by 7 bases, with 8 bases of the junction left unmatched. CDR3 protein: CASSSEDRGLCEAFF. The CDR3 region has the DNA TGCGCCAGCAGCTCGGAGGACAGGGGGCTGTGTGAAGCTTTCTTT.

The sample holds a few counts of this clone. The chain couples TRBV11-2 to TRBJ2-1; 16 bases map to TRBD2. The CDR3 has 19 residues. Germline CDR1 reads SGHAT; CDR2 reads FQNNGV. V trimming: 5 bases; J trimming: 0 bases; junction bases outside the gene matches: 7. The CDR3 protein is CASSPGTSGRVSSYNEQFF. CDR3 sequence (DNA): TGTGCCAGCAGCCCCGGGACTAGCGGGAGGGTTAGCTCCTACAATGAGCAGTTCTTC. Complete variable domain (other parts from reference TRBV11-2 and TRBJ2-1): EAGVAQSPRYKIIEKRQSVAFWCNPISGHATLYWYQQILGQGPKLLIQFQNNGVVDDSQLPKDRFSAERLKGVDSTLKIQPAKLEDSAVYLCASSPGTSGRVSSYNEQFFGPGTRLTVL.